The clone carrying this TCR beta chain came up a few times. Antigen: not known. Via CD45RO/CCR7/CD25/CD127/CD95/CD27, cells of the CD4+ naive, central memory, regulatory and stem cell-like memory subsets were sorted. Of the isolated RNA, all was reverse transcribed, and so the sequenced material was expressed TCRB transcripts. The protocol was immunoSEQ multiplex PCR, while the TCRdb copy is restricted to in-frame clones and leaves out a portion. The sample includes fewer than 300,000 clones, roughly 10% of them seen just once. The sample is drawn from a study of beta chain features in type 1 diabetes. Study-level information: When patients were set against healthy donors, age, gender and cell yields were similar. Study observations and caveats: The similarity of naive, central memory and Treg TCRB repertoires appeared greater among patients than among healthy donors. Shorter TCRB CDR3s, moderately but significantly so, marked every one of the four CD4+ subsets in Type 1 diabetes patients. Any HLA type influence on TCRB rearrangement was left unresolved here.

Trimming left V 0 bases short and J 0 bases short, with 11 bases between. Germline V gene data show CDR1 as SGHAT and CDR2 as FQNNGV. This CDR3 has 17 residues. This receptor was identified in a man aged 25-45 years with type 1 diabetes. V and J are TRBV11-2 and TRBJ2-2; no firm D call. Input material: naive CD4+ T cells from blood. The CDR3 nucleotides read TGTGCCAGCAGCTTAGATCTTCGGCAGGCGAACACCGGGGAGCTGTTTTTT. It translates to CASSLDLRQANTGELFF.